These T cell receptor beta chains were read from a single sample in a study of blood T cells in healthy people across ages. TCRdb ran MiXCR on the 5' RACE reads and lists one entry per CDR3 protein. Among 1.2 million to 1.5 million distinct CDR3 sequences listed, about 43% were seen once. Sequences were obtained from blood. The receptors were sampled from a woman younger than 30 in good health. The CDR3 runs from the conserved cysteine through the conserved F or W. Not every row has a clone size; where given, it reads once, few, many or a size class.

J gene | clone size | V gene | CDR3 protein
TRBJ1-6 | NA | TRBV6-1 | CASRGGRYNSPLHF
TRBJ1-5 | few | TRBV10-3 | CAISGDRAQQPQHF
NA | NA | TRBV28 | CASTAAYNEQYF
TRBJ1-5 | few | TRBV9 | CASSVGDRGVSNQPQHF
TRBJ2-3 | many | TRBV20-1 | CSARLAGTDTQYF
NA | NA | TRBV6-6 | CATWGLTYEQYF
TRBJ1-2 | NA | TRBV5-1 | CASSTATGLRTNGYTF
TRBJ1-6 | few | TRBV6-5 | CASSKTSDSLGSPLHF
TRBJ1-5 | NA | TRBV12-3/TRBV12-4 | CASRRTGYQPQHF
TRBJ2-7 | NA | TRBV4-1 | CASSLQQGLAGRYEQYF
TRBJ1-4 | NA | TRBV12-3/TRBV12-4 | CASSLGPSYEKLFF
TRBJ2-1 | few | TRBV7-3 | CASSFPQGTEQFF
TRBJ2-5 | NA | TRBV12-3/TRBV12-4 | CASSTGWGAETQYF
TRBJ2-2 | once | TRBV20-1 | CSARDRRMRQGGTGELFF
TRBJ1-2 | NA | TRBV28 | CASSPRGTQHGYTF
TRBJ1-2 | few | TRBV20-1 | CSAPGTGGYTF
TRBJ2-1 | few | TRBV5-1 | CASSFGPGSYNEQFF
TRBJ1-2 | NA | TRBV9 | CASSVGSQRVGYGYTF
TRBJ2-1 | NA | TRBV7-3 | CASSLVLSGNEQFF
TRBJ1-1 | NA | TRBV3-1 | CASSQGSRGLTEAFF
TRBJ2-7 | NA | TRBV29-1 | CSVVFGTSGIGYEQYF
TRBJ2-5 | NA | TRBV10-3 | CAISEKAYGQYF